Listed here are 21 T cell receptor beta chains from one sample, sequenced in a study of OX40 agonist ivuxolimab in advanced cancers. The library was generated by the immunoSEQ multiplex PCR assay. Sourced from immuneACCESS, this table was stored by TCRdb with only in-frame sequences that have V and J called. A share of the clones is absent; for the studies checked, an unresolved V gene accounts for under half, and the remainder has no known explanation. This sample is represented by about 31,000 clones; nearly 90% of them were singletons. The leading ten clones occupy roughly 53% of the sample. The sample was CD4+ or CD8+ T cells sorted from blood, taken in a trial of the OX40 agonist ivuxolimab. The receptor set was obtained from an adult with an advanced solid tumor such as melanoma, head and neck, liver or kidney cancer.

V is TRBV28 and J is TRBJ1-1, with TRBD1 as a possible D gene (5 bases). Germline V gene data show CDR1 as MDHEN and CDR2 as SYDVKM. This CDR3 region has 14 residues. V lost 3 bases, J lost 0 bases, and 8 bases lay in between. In DNA form, the CDR3 reads TGTGCCAGCAGTTTTACAGGAGTGAACACTGAAGCTTTCTTT. Translated: CASSFTGVNTEAFF. The whole variable domain, filled in from reference TRBV28 and TRBJ1-1, reads DVKVTQSSRYLVKRTGEKVFLECVQDMDHENMFWYRQDPGLGLRLIYFSYDVKMKEKGDIPEGYSVSREKKERFSLILESASTNQTSMYLCASSFTGVNTEAFFGQGTRLTVV.

This chain links TRBV6-5 with TRBJ1-5; D uncertain. V was cut by 6 bases and J by 3 bases, with 9 bases left in between. The CDR3 consists of 13 residues. CDR1 and CDR2 (germline): MNHEY, SVGAGI. The CDR3 loop reads CASRPDNNQPQHF. CDR3 bases: TGTGCCAGCAGGCCAGACAACAATCAGCCCCAGCATTTT.

The rearrangement links TRBV27 to TRBJ2-3; D call uncertain. This CDR3 is built from 15 residues. Trimming stripped 2 bases from V and 3 bases from J, with 12 bases between. Germline V CDR1 and CDR2: MNHEY, SMNVEV (reference sequence). CDR3 DNA: TGTGCCAGCAGTTTAATTCTCGGTGGTACAGATACGCAGTATTTT. Amino acids: CASSLILGGTDTQYF.

This chain links TRBV30 with TRBJ1-3, with TRBD1 as a possible D gene (6 bases). The CDR3 sequence is 15 residues long. Germline assignment: CDR1 GTSNPN and CDR2 SVGIG (reference sequence). Trimming took off 5 bases at V and 1 base at J, with 15 bases between the two ends. The CDR3: CAWPDSLSSGNTIYF. The CDR3 region has the DNA TGTGCCTGGCCGGACAGCCTTTCTTCTGGAAACACCATATATTTT.

The chain employs TRBV5-4 and TRBJ2-7; the D gene is possibly TRBD1 (5 bases). Trimming pared 2 bases from V and 5 bases from J, leaving 11 bases between. Germline V CDR1 and CDR2: SGHNT, YYREEE (reference sequence). The CDR3 runs to 13 residues. This chain's CDR3 is CASSLGASNEQYF. The DNA of the CDR3 is TGTGCCAGCAGCTTAGGGGCCTCAAACGAGCAGTACTTC.

The chain carries TRBV6-1 and TRBJ2-3; 9 bases agree with TRBD2. The length of the CDR3 is 16 residues. V lost 3 bases, J lost 1 base, and 5 bases stayed unmatched. Germline lookup yields CDR1 MNHNS and CDR2 SASEGT. CDR3 bases: TGTGCCAGCAGTGACTGGCGGGGGGGTGGCACAGATACGCAGTATTTT. Its protein is CASSDWRGGGTDTQYF.

The chain is built from TRBV5-1 and TRBJ2-7; 7 bases are shared with TRBD1. V gave up 4 bases and J gave up 3 bases; unmatched junction bases: 4. The CDR3 totals 13 residues. The germline CDR1 and CDR2 sequences are SGHRS and YFSETQ. CDR3 DNA: TGCGCCAGCAGCACAGGGGTGCTCTACGAGCAGTACTTC. Translated: CASSTGVLYEQYF.

V is TRBV6-1 and J is TRBJ1-2; D is possibly TRBD1 (6 bases). The germline V gene encodes CDR1 MNHNS and CDR2 SASEGT. Trimming left V 6 bases short and J 8 bases short, with 16 bases between. This CDR3 spans 13 amino acids. CDR3 sequence reads: CASRVGGRWGYTF. The CDR3 nucleotides are TGTGCCAGCAGAGTAGGGGGTCGATGGGGCTACACCTTC.

This rearrangement joins TRBV18 to TRBJ2-4; no definite D call. Germline assignment: CDR1 KGHSH and CDR2 LQKENI. The length of the CDR3 is 13 residues. Trimming took off 0 bases at V and 8 bases at J, with 8 bases between the two ends. Written as DNA, the CDR3 is TGTGCCAGCTCACCACCTGCTAGTGACATTCAGTACTTC. This codes for CASSPPASDIQYF.

The chain employs TRBV6-5 and TRBJ2-1; D gene unclear. The germline CDR1 and CDR2 sequences are MNHEY and SVGAGI. V was cut by 7 bases and J by 8 bases, with 9 bases left in between. This CDR3 contains 11 residues. The CDR3 reads CASIYADEQFF. The CDR3 bases are TGTGCCAGCATCTACGCGGATGAGCAGTTCTTC.

This rearrangement joins TRBV19 to TRBJ1-5; TRBD1 matches 7 bases. V shed 1 base and J 0 bases; nucleotides not matched to a gene: 6. The V gene's germline CDR1 is LNHDA and CDR2 SQIVND (reference sequence). The CDR3 sequence is 17 residues long. DNA of the CDR3: TGTGCCAGTAGTATAGCCACGACAGGGCTTAGCAATCAGCCCCAGCATTTT. Translation: CASSIATTGLSNQPQHF. Variable domain in full (rest from reference TRBV19 and TRBJ1-5): DGGITQSPKYLFRKEGQNVTLSCEQNLNHDAMYWYRQDPGQGLRLIYYSQIVNDFQKGDIAEGYSVSREKKESFPLTVTSAQKNPTAFYLCASSIATTGLSNQPQHFGDGTRLSIL.

The chain carries TRBV9 and TRBJ2-2; 8 bases fit TRBD1. The J segment lost 4 bases and the V segment lost 3 bases, leaving 5 bases of the junction unmatched. The CDR3 loop spans 15 amino acids. Germline V gene lookup returns CDR1 SGDLS and CDR2 YYNGEE. CDR3: CASSEGTGGTGELFF. DNA of the CDR3: TGTGCCAGCAGCGAGGGGACAGGAGGCACCGGGGAGCTGTTTTTT.

CDR3 sequence (DNA): TGTGCCAGCAGCTTAGTTTTGGGCAGGGTGGACGGCTACACCTTC. Protein sequence: CASSLVLGRVDGYTF. The chain couples TRBV7-9 to TRBJ1-2; a possible D gene is TRBD1 (5 bases). Germline CDR1 and CDR2: SEHNR and FQNEAQ (reference sequence). V lost 1 base and J 8 bases, leaving 17 bases between the germline ends. This CDR3 is built from 15 residues.

The chain joins TRBV29-1 to TRBJ1-1; D gene ambiguous. Germline CDR1 is SQVTM and CDR2 is ANQGSEA. V lost 5 bases to trimming and J lost 2 bases, with 6 bases between them. This CDR3 is built from 11 residues. This CDR3 is CSVLLNTEAFF. The CDR3 nucleotides are TGCAGCGTTTTGCTCAACACTGAAGCTTTCTTT.

This clone appeared a single time. J is TRBJ2-2 and V is TRBV28, with 11 positions matching TRBD2. With V trimmed by 3 bases and J by 1 base, 4 bases remained unmatched. The CDR3 has 17 residues. Germline V gene lookup returns CDR1 MDHEN and CDR2 SYDVKM. CDR3 in DNA: TGTGCCAGCAGTTTCCCTAGCGGGGGGCTGAACACCGGGGAGCTGTTTTTT. It codes for CASSFPSGGLNTGELFF.

This rearrangement joins TRBV6-5 to TRBJ2-1; TRBD2 is a possible D gene (7 bases). V dropped 5 bases and J dropped 3 bases, with 11 bases sitting between them. This CDR3 is built from 14 residues. Germline lookup yields CDR1 MNHEY and CDR2 SVGAGI. The CDR3 sequence is CASSTRGGYNEQFF. CDR3 bases: TGTGCCAGCAGTACTAGGGGGGGCTACAATGAGCAGTTCTTC.

The V call is TRBV6-1, the J call TRBJ1-3; D unresolved. The CDR3 has 14 amino acids. Trimming stripped 5 bases from V and 4 bases from J, with 12 bases between. Germline-derived CDR1 and CDR2 are MNHNS and SASEGT. The CDR3 loop is CASSPGVEGNTIYF. The CDR3 nucleotides read TGTGCCAGCAGTCCGGGTGTGGAGGGAAACACCATATATTTT.

This clone was observed a handful of times. This chain connects TRBV27 to TRBJ2-3; D is uncertain. The CDR3 runs to 14 residues. Trimming cost V 5 bases and J 2 bases, with 11 bases left between them. Germline-derived CDR1 and CDR2 are MNHEY and SMNVEV (reference sequence). CDR3 nucleotides: TGTGCCAGCAGTCCGCTTTCCTACACAGATACGCAGTATTTT. It specifies CASSPLSYTDTQYF.

This clone appeared a single time. The chain uses TRBV11-3 and TRBJ1-1, with 7 bases matching TRBD1. The CDR3 covers 14 residues. Germline V CDR1 and CDR2: SGHNT, YENEEA. V lost 4 bases and J lost 1; bases outside the gene matches: 3. The CDR3 DNA follows: TGTGCCAGCAGCTCAGGGACAGCGAACACTGAAGCTTTCTTT. Translation: CASSSGTANTEAFF.

The chain is built from TRBV13 and TRBJ2-6, with TRBD2 as a possible D gene (7 bases). CDR1 and CDR2 from the germline V gene are PRHDT and FYEKMQ (reference sequence). This CDR3 has 17 amino acids. Between the trimmed V and J ends, which lost 5 bases and 0 bases, there was a span of 14 bases. CDR3 sequence: CASSLNGGASGANVLTF. CDR3 coding DNA: TGTGCCAGCAGCCTCAATGGGGGGGCCTCTGGGGCCAACGTCCTGACTTTC.

The count of this clone is one. The chain has TRBV27 and TRBJ1-5, with D perhaps TRBD1 (5 bases). This CDR3 is built from 15 residues. CDR1 and CDR2 (germline): MNHEY, SMNVEV (reference sequence). Trimming pared 2 bases from V and 2 bases from J, leaving 10 bases between. The CDR3 sequence is CASSLAVGGNQPQHF. As DNA, the CDR3 is TGTGCCAGCAGTTTAGCGGTAGGGGGCAATCAGCCCCAGCATTTT.